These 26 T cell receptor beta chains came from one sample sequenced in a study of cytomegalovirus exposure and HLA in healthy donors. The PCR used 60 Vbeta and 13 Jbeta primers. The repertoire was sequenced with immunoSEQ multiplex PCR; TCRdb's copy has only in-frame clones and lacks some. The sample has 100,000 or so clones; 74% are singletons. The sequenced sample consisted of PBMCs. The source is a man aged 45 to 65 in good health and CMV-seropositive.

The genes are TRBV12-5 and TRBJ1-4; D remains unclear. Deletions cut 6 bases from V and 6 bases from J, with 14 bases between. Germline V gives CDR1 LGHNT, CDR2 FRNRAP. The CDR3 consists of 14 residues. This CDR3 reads CASGESNLDEKLFF. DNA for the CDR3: TGTGCTAGTGGCGAGTCGAACCTGGATGAAAAACTGTTTTTT.

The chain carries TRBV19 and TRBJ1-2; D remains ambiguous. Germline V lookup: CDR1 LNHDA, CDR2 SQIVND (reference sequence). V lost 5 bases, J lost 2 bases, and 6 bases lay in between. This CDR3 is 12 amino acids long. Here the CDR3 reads CASSLGNYGYTF. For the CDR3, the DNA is TGTGCCAGTAGTCTCGGGAACTATGGCTACACCTTC. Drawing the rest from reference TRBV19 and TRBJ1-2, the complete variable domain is DGGITQSPKYLFRKEGQNVTLSCEQNLNHDAMYWYRQDPGQGLRLIYYSQIVNDFQKGDIAEGYSVSREKKESFPLTVTSAQKNPTAFYLCASSLGNYGYTFGSGTRLTVV.

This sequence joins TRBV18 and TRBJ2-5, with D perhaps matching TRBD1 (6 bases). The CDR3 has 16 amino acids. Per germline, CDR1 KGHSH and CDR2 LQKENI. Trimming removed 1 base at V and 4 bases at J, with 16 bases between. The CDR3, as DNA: TGTGCCAGCTCACCACAGGTCAGGGGATCGGCAGAGACCCAGTACTTC. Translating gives CASSPQVRGSAETQYF.

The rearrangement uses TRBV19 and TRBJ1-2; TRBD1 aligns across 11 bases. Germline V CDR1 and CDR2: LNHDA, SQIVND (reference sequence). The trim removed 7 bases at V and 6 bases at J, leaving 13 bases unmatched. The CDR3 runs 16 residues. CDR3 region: CASTPIRDRGKNGYTF. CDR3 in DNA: TGTGCCAGTACCCCCATCCGGGACAGGGGGAAGAATGGCTACACCTTC.

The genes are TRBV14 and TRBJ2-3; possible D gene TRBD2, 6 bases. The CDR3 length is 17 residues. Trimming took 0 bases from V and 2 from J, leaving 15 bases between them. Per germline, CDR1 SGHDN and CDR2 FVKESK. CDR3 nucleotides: TGTGCCAGCAGCCAAGATCTGGCGGGGACTTTCACAGATACGCAGTATTTT. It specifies CASSQDLAGTFTDTQYF.

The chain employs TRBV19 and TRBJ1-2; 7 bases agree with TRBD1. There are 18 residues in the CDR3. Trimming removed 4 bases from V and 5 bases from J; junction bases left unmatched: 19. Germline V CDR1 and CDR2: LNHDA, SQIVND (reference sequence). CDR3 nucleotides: TGTGCCAGTAGTAGAGTCCGGACAGGCCAACTGGGCTCGTATGGCTACACCTTC. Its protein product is CASSRVRTGQLGSYGYTF.

The CDR3 spells CASSESGRGSDTQYF. DNA of the CDR3: TGTGCCAGCAGTGAATCGGGGAGAGGGTCAGATACGCAGTATTTT. The chain couples TRBV2 to TRBJ2-3, with a tentative D call TRBD2 (5 bases). The CDR3 sequence is 15 residues long. Germline V lookup: CDR1 SNHLY, CDR2 FYNNEI. V gave up 2 bases and J gave up 4 bases, with 13 bases separating them.

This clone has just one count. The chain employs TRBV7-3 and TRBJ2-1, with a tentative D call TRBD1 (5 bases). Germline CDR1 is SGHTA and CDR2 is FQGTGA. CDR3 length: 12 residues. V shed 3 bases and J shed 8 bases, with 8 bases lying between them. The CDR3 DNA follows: TGTGCCAGCAGCTTCCAAGGGGATGAGCAGTTCTTC. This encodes CASSFQGDEQFF.

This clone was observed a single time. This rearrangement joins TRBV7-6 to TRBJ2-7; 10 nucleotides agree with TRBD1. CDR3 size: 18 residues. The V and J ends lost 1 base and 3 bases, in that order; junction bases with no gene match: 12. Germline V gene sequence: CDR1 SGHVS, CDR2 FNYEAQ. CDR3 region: CASSLGFRQGTGDYEQYF. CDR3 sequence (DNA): TGTGCCAGCAGCTTAGGATTCCGACAGGGGACAGGGGACTACGAGCAGTACTTC.

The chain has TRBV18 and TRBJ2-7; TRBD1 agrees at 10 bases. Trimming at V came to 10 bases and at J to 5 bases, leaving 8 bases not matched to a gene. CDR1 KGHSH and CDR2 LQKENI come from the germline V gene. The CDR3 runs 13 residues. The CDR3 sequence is CATSGQGRNEQYF. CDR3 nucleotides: TGTGCCACCTCGGGACAGGGGAGGAACGAGCAGTACTTC.

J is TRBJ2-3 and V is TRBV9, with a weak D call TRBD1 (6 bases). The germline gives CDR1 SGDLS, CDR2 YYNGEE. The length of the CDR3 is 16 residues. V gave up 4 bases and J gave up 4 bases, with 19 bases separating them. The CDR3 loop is CASSPSGVRASDTQYF. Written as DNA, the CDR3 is TGTGCCAGCAGCCCGTCAGGGGTTCGGGCCTCAGATACGCAGTATTTT.

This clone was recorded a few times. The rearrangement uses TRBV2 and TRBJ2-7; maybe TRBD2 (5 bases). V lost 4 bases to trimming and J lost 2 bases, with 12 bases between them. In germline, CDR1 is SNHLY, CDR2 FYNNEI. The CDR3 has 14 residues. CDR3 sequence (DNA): TGTGCCAGCAGTGGAGGAGGCAGAACCTACGAGCAGTACTTC. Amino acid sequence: CASSGGGRTYEQYF.

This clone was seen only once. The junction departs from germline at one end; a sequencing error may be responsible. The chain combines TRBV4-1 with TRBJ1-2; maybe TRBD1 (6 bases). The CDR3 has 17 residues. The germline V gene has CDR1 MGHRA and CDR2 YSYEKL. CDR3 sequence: CASSQPIRGQRRYGYAF. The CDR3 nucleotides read TGCGCCAGCAGCCAACCGATCCGAGGACAGAGACGATATGGCTACGCCTTC.

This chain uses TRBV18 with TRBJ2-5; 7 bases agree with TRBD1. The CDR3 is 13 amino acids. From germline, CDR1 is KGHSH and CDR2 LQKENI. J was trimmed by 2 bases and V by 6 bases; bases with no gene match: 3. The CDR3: CASSSRGQETQYF. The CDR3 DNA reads TGTGCCAGCTCCTCCAGGGGGCAAGAGACCCAGTACTTC.

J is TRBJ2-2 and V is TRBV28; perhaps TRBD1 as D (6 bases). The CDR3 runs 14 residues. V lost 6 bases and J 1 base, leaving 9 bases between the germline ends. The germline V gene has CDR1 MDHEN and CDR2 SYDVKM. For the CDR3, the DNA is TGTGCCAGCAGCGAGGGACAGAACACCGGGGAGCTGTTTTTT. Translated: CASSEGQNTGELFF.

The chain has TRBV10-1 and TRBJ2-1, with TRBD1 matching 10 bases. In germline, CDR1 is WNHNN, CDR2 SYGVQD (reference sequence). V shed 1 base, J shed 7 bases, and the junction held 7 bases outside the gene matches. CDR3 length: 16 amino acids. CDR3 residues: CASSELGGQGINEQFF. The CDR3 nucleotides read TGCGCCAGCAGTGAGTTGGGGGGACAGGGGATTAATGAGCAGTTCTTC.

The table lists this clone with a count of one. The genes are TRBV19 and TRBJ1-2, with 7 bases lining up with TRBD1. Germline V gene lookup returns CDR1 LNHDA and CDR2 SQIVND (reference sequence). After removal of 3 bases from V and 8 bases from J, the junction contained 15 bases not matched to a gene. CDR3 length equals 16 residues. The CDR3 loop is CASSITLLDRVLGYTF. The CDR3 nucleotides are TGTGCCAGTAGTATCACTCTACTCGACAGGGTCCTCGGCTACACCTTC.

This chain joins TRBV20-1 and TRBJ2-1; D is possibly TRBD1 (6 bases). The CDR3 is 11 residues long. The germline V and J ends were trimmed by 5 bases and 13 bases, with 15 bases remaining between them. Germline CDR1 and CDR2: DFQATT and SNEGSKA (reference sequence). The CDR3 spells CSARRQVEQFF. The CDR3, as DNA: TGCAGTGCTCGTCGACAGGTTGAACAGTTCTTC.

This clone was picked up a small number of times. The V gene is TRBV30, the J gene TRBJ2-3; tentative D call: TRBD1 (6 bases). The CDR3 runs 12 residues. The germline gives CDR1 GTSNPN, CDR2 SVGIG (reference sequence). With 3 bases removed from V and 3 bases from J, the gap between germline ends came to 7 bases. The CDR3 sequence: CAWRGGTDTQYF. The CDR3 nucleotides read TGTGCCTGGAGAGGGGGTACAGATACGCAGTATTTT.

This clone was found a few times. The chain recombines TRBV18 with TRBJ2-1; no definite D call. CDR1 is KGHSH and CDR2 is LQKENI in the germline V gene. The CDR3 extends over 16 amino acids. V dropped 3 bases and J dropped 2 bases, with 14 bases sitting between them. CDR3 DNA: TGTGCCAGCTCACCCCCCAGCGCTACCGCCTACAATGAGCAGTTCTTC. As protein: CASSPPSATAYNEQFF.

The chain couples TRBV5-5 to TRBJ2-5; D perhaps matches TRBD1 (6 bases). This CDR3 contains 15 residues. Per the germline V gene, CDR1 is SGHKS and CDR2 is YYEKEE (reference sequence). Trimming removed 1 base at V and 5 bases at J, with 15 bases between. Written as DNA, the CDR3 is TGTGCCAGCAGCTTGAATTCCAGGGGTATCGAGACCCAGTACTTC. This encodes CASSLNSRGIETQYF.

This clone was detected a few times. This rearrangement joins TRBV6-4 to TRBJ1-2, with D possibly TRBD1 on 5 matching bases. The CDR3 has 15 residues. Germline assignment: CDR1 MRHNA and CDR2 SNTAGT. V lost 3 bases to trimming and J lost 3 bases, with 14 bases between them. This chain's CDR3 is CASSEGEGTDYGYTF. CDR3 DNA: TGTGCCAGCAGTGAAGGGGAGGGGACCGACTATGGCTACACCTTC.

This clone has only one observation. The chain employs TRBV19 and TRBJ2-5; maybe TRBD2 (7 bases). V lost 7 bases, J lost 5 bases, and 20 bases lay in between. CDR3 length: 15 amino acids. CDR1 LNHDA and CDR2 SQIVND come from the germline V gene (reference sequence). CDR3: CASTPRGGVQETQYF. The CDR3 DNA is TGTGCCAGTACGCCTAGAGGGGGGGTACAGGAGACCCAGTACTTC.

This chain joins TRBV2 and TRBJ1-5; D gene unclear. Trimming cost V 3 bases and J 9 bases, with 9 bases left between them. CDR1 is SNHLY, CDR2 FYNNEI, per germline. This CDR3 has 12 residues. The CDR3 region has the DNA TGTGCCAGCAGTGACGGGAGAAGGCCCCAGCATTTT. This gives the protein CASSDGRRPQHF.

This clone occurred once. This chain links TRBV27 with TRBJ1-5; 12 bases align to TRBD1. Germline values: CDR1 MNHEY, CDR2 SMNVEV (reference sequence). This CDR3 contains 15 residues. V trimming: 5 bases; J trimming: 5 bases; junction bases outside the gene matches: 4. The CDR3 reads CASSPGTGGYQPQHF. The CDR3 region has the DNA TGTGCCAGCAGTCCCGGGACAGGGGGCTATCAGCCCCAGCATTTT.

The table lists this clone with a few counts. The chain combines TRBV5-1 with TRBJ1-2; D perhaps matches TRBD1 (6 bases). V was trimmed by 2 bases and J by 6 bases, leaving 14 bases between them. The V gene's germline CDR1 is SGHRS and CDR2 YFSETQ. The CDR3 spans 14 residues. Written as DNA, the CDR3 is TGCGCCAGCAGCTTTCAGGGACAAATCAATGGCTACACCTTC. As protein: CASSFQGQINGYTF.